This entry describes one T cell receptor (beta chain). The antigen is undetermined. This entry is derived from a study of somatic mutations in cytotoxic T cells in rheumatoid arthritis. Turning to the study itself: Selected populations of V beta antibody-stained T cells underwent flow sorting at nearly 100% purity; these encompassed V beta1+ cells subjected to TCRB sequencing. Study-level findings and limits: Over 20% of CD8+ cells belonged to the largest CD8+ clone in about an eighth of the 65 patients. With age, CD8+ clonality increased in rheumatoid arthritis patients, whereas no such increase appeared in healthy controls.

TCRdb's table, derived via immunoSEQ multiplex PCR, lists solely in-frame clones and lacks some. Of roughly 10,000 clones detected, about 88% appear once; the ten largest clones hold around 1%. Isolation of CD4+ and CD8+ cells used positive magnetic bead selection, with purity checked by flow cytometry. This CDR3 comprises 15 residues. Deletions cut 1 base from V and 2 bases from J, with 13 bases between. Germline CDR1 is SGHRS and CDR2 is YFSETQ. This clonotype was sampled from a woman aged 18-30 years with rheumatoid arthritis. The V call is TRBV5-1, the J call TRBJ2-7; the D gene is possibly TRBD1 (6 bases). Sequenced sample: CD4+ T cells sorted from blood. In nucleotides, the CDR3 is TGCGCCAGCAGCTTGAATACAGGGATAGCCTACGAGCAGTACTTC. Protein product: CASSLNTGIAYEQYF.